Presented here are 2 T cell receptor beta chains from one specimen sequenced in a study of blood T cell repertoires in COVID-19. Here immunoSEQ multiplex PCR was the method, and the copy in TCRdb shows in-frame clones only, minus some. The profile covers a few hundred thousand clones, with 90% appearing a single time and under 0.7% taken by the ten largest. Input material: PBMCs or T cells enriched from blood (not recorded which). These receptors all come from a man aged 18 to 29 who had recovered from COVID-19.

DNA of the CDR3: TGTGCCAGCAGCCGGGGGGGCGGCGCAGATACGCAGTATTTT. Its translation is CASSRGGGADTQYF. This chain uses TRBV6-5 with TRBJ2-3, with 8 bases matching TRBD2. Trimming removed 6 bases from V and 4 bases from J; junction bases left unmatched: 6. In germline, CDR1 is MNHEY, CDR2 SVGAGI. CDR3 length: 14 residues.

This sequence joins TRBV5-1 and TRBJ1-2; a weak D match, TRBD1 (6 bases). This CDR3 comprises 15 residues. V was trimmed by 0 bases and J by 4 bases, leaving 13 bases between them. In germline, CDR1 is SGHRS, CDR2 YFSETQ. In DNA form, the CDR3 reads TGCGCCAGCAGCTTGGAGGGGGTTGGTGGCTATGGCTACACCTTC. Amino acids: CASSLEGVGGYGYTF. The whole variable domain, filled in from reference TRBV5-1 and TRBJ1-2, reads KAGVTQTPRYLIKTRGQQVTLSCSPISGHRSVSWYQQTPGQGLQFLFEYFSETQRNKGNFPGRFSGRQFSNSRSEMNVSTLELGDSALYLCASSLEGVGGYGYTFGSGTRLTVV.